These 22 T cell receptor beta chains were sequenced from one sample in a study of shared clonotypes between healthy human individuals. Sequencing used immunoSEQ multiplex PCR; TCRdb keeps in-frame clones, though not all of them. The repertoire holds some 2.4 million clones, with roughly 93% as singletons. The source material was naive CD4+ T cells from PBMCs. The subset is: CD45RA+ positively selected. The receptors originated from a man aged 18 to 35 in good health. Some clones in this sample may be carry-over from other donors' samples.

This rearrangement joins TRBV5-1 to TRBJ1-1; D may be TRBD1 (6 bases). From germline, CDR1 is SGHRS and CDR2 YFSETQ. V shed 3 bases and J shed 4 bases, with 16 bases lying between them. CDR3 size: 15 residues. The CDR3 protein is CASSWIQGSSTEAFF. The CDR3 DNA reads as TGCGCCAGCAGCTGGATACAGGGCTCGTCCACTGAAGCTTTCTTT.

In the case of this clone: At the DNA level, this CDR3 is encoded by other sequences in the same sample as well. The chain couples TRBV7-9 to TRBJ1-1; no clear D gene. Trimming shortened V by 0 bases and J by 4 bases, and 6 bases separated the two germline ends. Per germline, CDR1 SEHNR and CDR2 FQNEAQ (reference sequence). This CDR3 is 13 amino acids long. Here the CDR3 reads CASSLAQGTEAFF. The CDR3 nucleotides read TGTGCCAGCAGCTTAGCGCAAGGCACTGAAGCTTTCTTT.

This clone occurred a few times. The chain recombines TRBV9 with TRBJ1-1; unclear D gene. CDR3 length: 13 residues. V was clipped by 3 bases and J by 4 bases, with 10 bases between them. In germline, CDR1 is SGDLS, CDR2 YYNGEE. As DNA, the CDR3 is TGTGCCAGCAGCGCCAATCCGGGCACTGAAGCTTTCTTT. It translates to CASSANPGTEAFF.

Details on this clone: This CDR3 is also generated by other DNA sequences in the sample. V is TRBV28 and J is TRBJ2-7; D ambiguous. Trimming left V 4 bases short and J 3 bases short, with 7 bases between. Germline V lookup: CDR1 MDHEN, CDR2 SYDVKM. CDR3 length: 12 residues. The DNA of the CDR3 is TGTGCCAGCAGTTACGGACGCTACGAGCAGTACTTC. Residues: CASSYGRYEQYF. Full variable domain (rest looked up from reference TRBV28 and TRBJ2-7): DVKVTQSSRYLVKRTGEKVFLECVQDMDHENMFWYRQDPGLGLRLIYFSYDVKMKEKGDIPEGYSVSREKKERFSLILESASTNQTSMYLCASSYGRYEQYFGPGTRLTVT.

The V call is TRBV14, the J call TRBJ1-1; no reliable D call. The CDR3 is 11 amino acids. Trimming removed 2 bases at V and 4 bases at J, with 2 bases between. Germline-derived CDR1 and CDR2 are SGHDN and FVKESK. The CDR3 protein is CASSQTTEAFF. The CDR3 DNA sequence: TGTGCCAGCAGCCAAACCACTGAAGCTTTCTTT.

V is TRBV5-4 and J is TRBJ1-1; the match to TRBD1 covers 8 bases. The CDR3 is 13 residues long. Germline loops: CDR1 SGHNT, CDR2 YYREEE (reference sequence). After removal of 5 bases from V and 4 bases from J, the junction contained 4 bases not matched to a gene. The CDR3 DNA reads as TGTGCCAGCAGGGACACAGGGGGCACTGAAGCTTTCTTT. Its protein is CASRDTGGTEAFF. Complete variable domain (other parts from reference TRBV5-4 and TRBJ1-1): ETGVTQSPTHLIKTRGQQVTLRCSSQSGHNTVSWYQQALGQGPQFIFQYYREEENGRGNFPPRFSGLQFPNYSSELNVNALELDDSALYLCASRDTGGTEAFFGQGTRLTVV.

The rearrangement joins TRBV11-3 to TRBJ2-1, with D uncertain. Germline lookup yields CDR1 SGHNT and CDR2 YENEEA. CDR3 size: 12 residues. V gave up 5 bases and J gave up 3 bases, with 5 bases separating them. The CDR3 spells CASSGVYNEQFF. As DNA, the CDR3 is TGTGCCAGCAGCGGGGTCTACAATGAGCAGTTCTTC.

V usage is TRBV28 and J usage is TRBJ2-7, with 7 bases that match TRBD2. The CDR3 has 15 amino acids. After removal of 1 base from V and 6 bases from J, the junction contained 9 bases not matched to a gene. Looked up from germline, CDR1 is MDHEN and CDR2 is SYDVKM. CDR3 sequence: CASSLFGLGVVEQYF. CDR3 DNA: TGTGCCAGCAGTTTATTTGGACTAGGAGTAGTCGAGCAGTACTTC.

The chain employs TRBV19 and TRBJ2-7; a weak D match, TRBD2 (8 bases). Trimming took off 5 bases at V and 2 bases at J, with 37 bases between the two ends. CDR3 length: 22 amino acids. Germline-derived CDR1 and CDR2 are LNHDA and SQIVND (reference sequence). The CDR3 spells CASSPMTGRGKIIAGTTYEQYF. Here the CDR3 DNA reads TGTGCCAGTAGTCCCATGACAGGGCGGGGGAAAATCATAGCGGGGACTACCTACGAGCAGTACTTC.

This chain joins TRBV7-2 and TRBJ2-1; a possible D gene is TRBD1 (5 bases). The ends were cut back, 3 bases at V and 7 bases at J, with 10 bases in the middle. Looked up from germline, CDR1 is SGHTA and CDR2 is FQGNSA. The CDR3 runs to 13 residues. The CDR3 region has the DNA TGTGCCAGCAGCTTCTACGCAGGGAATGAGCAGTTCTTC. Translation gives CASSFYAGNEQFF.

The J gene is TRBJ2-3, the V gene TRBV21-1; TRBD2 was called by the table and not checked on the DNA. TRBV21-1 is a pseudogene segment. The CDR3 is 17 residues long. The CDR3 region is CASSPKRGGLSTDTQYF. CDR3 in DNA: TGTGCCAGCAGCCCCAAGAGGGGGGGACTAAGCACAGATACGCAGTATTTT.

V usage is TRBV10-1 and J usage is TRBJ2-7; no clear D. The germline V and J ends were trimmed by 3 bases and 3 bases, with 3 bases remaining between them. The CDR3 covers 11 residues. The V gene's germline CDR1 is WNHNN and CDR2 SYGVQD (reference sequence). CDR3 coding DNA: TGCGCCAGCAGTGACGGCTACGAGCAGTACTTC. Its translation: CASSDGYEQYF.

The chain uses TRBV5-1 and TRBJ1-2; TRBD1 aligns across 12 bases. CDR1 and CDR2 from the germline V gene are SGHRS and YFSETQ. Trimming cost V 4 bases and J 4 bases; bases outside gene matches: 11. This CDR3 comprises 17 residues. CDR3: CASSPPGQGATGYGYTF. The CDR3 DNA reads as TGCGCCAGCAGCCCCCCGGGACAGGGGGCGACTGGCTATGGCTACACCTTC.

V is TRBV30 and J is TRBJ1-6; D ambiguous. The CDR3 totals 12 residues. Trimming shortened V by 4 bases and J by 10 bases, and 11 bases separated the two germline ends. CDR1 is GTSNPN and CDR2 is SVGIG in the germline V gene (reference sequence). CDR3 nucleotides: TGTGCCTGGACGTCCGGTCTGTCACCCCTCCACTTT. Protein sequence: CAWTSGLSPLHF.

About this clone itself: The sample carries other DNA sequences with the same CDR3. The chain carries TRBV28 and TRBJ1-5, with D maybe TRBD1 (5 bases). CDR3 size: 15 residues. The V and J ends lost 5 bases and 0 bases respectively, with 11 bases between them. Germline V gene lookup returns CDR1 MDHEN and CDR2 SYDVKM. In DNA form, the CDR3 reads TGTGCCAGCAGTCCAGGCGGGGCTAGCAATCAGCCCCAGCATTTT. Its translation is CASSPGGASNQPQHF. The full variable domain, its missing parts supplied by reference TRBV28 and TRBJ1-5, is DVKVTQSSRYLVKRTGEKVFLECVQDMDHENMFWYRQDPGLGLRLIYFSYDVKMKEKGDIPEGYSVSREKKERFSLILESASTNQTSMYLCASSPGGASNQPQHFGDGTRLSIL.

The genes are TRBV7-2 and TRBJ1-1; possible D gene TRBD1, 6 bases. CDR1 and CDR2 (germline): SGHTA, FQGNSA. The V end was cut by 2 bases, the J end by 2 bases, with 15 bases between. CDR3 size: 16 residues. The CDR3 DNA reads TGTGCCAGCAGCTTAATGTATGGACAGCTCAACACTGAAGCTTTCTTT. Amino acids: CASSLMYGQLNTEAFF.

The chain links TRBV29-1 to TRBJ2-1, with 13 positions matching TRBD2. This CDR3 comprises 14 residues. V lost 7 bases to trimming and J lost 5 bases; unmatched junction nucleotides: 5. Germline-derived CDR1 and CDR2 are SQVTM and ANQGSEA. CDR3 region: CSAGTSGIHNEQFF. DNA for the CDR3: TGCAGCGCCGGGACTAGCGGGATCCACAATGAGCAGTTCTTC.

The chain joins TRBV4-2 to TRBJ1-6; TRBD1 might be the D (5 bases). The V gene lost 0 bases and the J gene lost 5 bases, with 11 bases spanning the gap. The CDR3 is 16 residues long. Germline V gene sequence: CDR1 LGHNA, CDR2 YNFKEQ. CDR3 sequence reads: CASSQEAGLDNSPLHF. CDR3 sequence (DNA): TGTGCCAGCAGCCAAGAAGCAGGGTTGGATAATTCACCCCTCCACTTT.

The V gene is TRBV6-5, the J gene TRBJ1-5; no clear D. V was clipped by 7 bases and J by 0 bases, with 13 bases between them. Germline lookup yields CDR1 MNHEY and CDR2 SVGAGI. The CDR3 is made up of 15 amino acids. This CDR3 is CASTFTDYSNQPQHF. DNA of the CDR3: TGTGCCAGCACCTTTACAGATTATAGCAATCAGCCCCAGCATTTT.

A note on this clone: The conserved final phenylalanine or tryptophan is absent from the CDR3, which likely points to a read error. The DNA is left out, because the CDR3 cannot be placed on it with certainty; the CDR3 is given as TCRdb lists it. The CDR3 is CASSERLAGDL. V and J are TRBV7-9 and TRBJ2-7; the table's TRBD2 call for D was not verified on the DNA. The CDR3 is made up of 11 amino acids, end residues included. The germline V gene has CDR1 SEHNR and CDR2 FQNEAQ (reference sequence).

This clone was seen once. The rearrangement uses TRBV7-2 and TRBJ2-3; the D is unclear. Germline values: CDR1 SGHTA, CDR2 FQGNSA. V was clipped by 5 bases and J by 0 bases, with 9 bases between them. The CDR3 is 14 amino acids. The CDR3 here is CASSTQPSTDTQYF. In nucleotides, the CDR3 is TGTGCCAGCAGCACACAACCTAGCACAGATACGCAGTATTTT.

The gene calls are TRBV6-6 and TRBJ1-5; D gene unclear. CDR1 and CDR2 from the germline V gene are MNHNY and SVGAGI (reference sequence). CDR3 length: 14 residues. Trimming took 0 bases from V and 6 from J, leaving 9 bases between them. The CDR3 nucleotides are TGTGCCAGCAGTTACTCAGCACAGCTTCAGCCCCAGCATTTT. Its protein product is CASSYSAQLQPQHF.